This TCR beta chain was recorded in a study of graft-versus-host responses after intestinal transplantation. Germline V gives CDR1 MGHRA, CDR2 YSYEKL. V gave up 0 bases and J gave up 4 bases, with 12 bases separating them. The CDR3 runs 16 residues. Repertoires were generated with immunoSEQ multiplex PCR, while TCRdb's copy carries only in-frame clones and drops some. The profile covers approximately 20,000 clones, with around nine tenths appearing a single time and roughly 51% taken by the ten largest. Material: bone marrow, obtained around 130 days after transplant. The clonotype originates from a human patient who received an intestinal transplant, so some T cells may come from the graft donor. V is TRBV4-1 and J is TRBJ1-4, with D possibly TRBD1 on 6 matching bases. Written as DNA, the CDR3 is TGCGCCAGCAGCCAAGAGAACAGGGTCCTTAATGAAAAACTGTTTTTT. Amino acid sequence: CASSQENRVLNEKLFF.